The 2 T cell receptor beta chains presented below share a single source sample, sequenced in a study of T cells in Graves' hyperthyroidism and ophthalmopathy. There were TCR beta CDR3 regions amplified from RNA transcripts. Initially, a first-round RT-PCR of the TCR CDR3 employed the HTBI primer set. TCRdb independently ran MiXCR on the multiplex PCR reads; one entry per CDR3 protein. The sample holds around 500,000 distinct CDR3 sequences, 20% to 25% seen once. The specimen sequenced was blood. The receptors here all came from a woman in her seventies with Graves' ophthalmopathy.

This chain joins TRBV7-2 and TRBJ1-5; 12 nucleotides agree with TRBD1. Germline loops: CDR1 SGHTA, CDR2 FQGNSA. The CDR3 covers 18 residues. The V segment lost 5 bases and the J segment 9 bases; nucleotides outside the gene matches: 17. Here the CDR3 reads CASSQSLTGQGAYRPQHF. DNA for the CDR3: TGTGCCAGCAGCCAATCCCTAACGGGACAGGGGGCTTATCGGCCCCAGCATTTT.

This clonotype was counted between two and nine times. CDR3: CAWNLQGSYGYTF. The CDR3 bases are TGTGCCTGGAATTTACAGGGAAGCTATGGCTACACCTTC. The rearrangement uses TRBV30 and TRBJ1-2, with a tentative D call TRBD1 (6 bases). V was clipped by 4 bases and J by 4 bases, with 13 bases between them. From germline, CDR1 is GTSNPN and CDR2 SVGIG (reference sequence). The CDR3 has 13 residues.